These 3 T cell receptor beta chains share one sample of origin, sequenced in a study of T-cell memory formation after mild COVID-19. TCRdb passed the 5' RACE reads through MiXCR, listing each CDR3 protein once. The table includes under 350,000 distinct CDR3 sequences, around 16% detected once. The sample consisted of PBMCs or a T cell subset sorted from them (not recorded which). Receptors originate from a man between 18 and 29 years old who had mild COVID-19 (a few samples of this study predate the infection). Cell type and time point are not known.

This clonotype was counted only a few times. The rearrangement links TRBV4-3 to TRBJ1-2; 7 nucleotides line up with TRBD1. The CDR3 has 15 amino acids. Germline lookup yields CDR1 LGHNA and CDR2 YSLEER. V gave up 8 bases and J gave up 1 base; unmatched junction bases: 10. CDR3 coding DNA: TGCGCCAGCGCTAACCCCCAGGGGGGTAACTATGGCTACACCTTC. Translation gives CASANPQGGNYGYTF.

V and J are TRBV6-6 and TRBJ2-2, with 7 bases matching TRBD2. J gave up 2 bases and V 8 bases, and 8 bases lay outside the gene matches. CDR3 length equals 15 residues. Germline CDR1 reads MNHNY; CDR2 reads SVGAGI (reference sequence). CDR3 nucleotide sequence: TGTGCCAGCCACGCGGGGAGGGGAAACACCGGGGAGCTGTTTTTT. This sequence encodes CASHAGRGNTGELFF.

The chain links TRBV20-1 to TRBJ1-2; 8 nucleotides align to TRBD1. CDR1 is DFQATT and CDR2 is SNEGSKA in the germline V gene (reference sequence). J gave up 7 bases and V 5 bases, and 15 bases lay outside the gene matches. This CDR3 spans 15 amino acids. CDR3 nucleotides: TGCAGTGCTCCCTCCAGGACAGGGAGCAATGTTGGCTACACCTTC. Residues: CSAPSRTGSNVGYTF.